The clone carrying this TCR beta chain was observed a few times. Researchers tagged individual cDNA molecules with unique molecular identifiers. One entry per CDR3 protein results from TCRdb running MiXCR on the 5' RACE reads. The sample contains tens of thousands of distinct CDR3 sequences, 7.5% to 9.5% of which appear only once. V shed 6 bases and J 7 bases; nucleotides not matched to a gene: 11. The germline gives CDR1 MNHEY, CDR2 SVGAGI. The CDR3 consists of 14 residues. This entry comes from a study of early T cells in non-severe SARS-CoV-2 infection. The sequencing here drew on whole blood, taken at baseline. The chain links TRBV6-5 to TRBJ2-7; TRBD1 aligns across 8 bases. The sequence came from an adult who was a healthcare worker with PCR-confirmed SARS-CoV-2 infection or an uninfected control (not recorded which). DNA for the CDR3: TGTGCCAGCAGGACCGGACAGGGTTCGGGAGAGCAGTACTTC. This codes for CASRTGQGSGEQYF.